The rows below give T cell receptor beta chains drawn from one sample of a study of CD8 T cells in ankylosing spondylitis. TCRdb used MiXCR to reprocess the 5' RACE reads, holding one entry per CDR3 protein. The profile shows 450,000 to 550,000 distinct CDR3 sequences, approximately 5% of them singletons. Sequencing input: blood, either unsorted or a sorted T cell fraction (not recorded which). Receptors were obtained from a male donor with ankylosing spondylitis. Each CDR3 is given with its conserved first and last residue. Fields, in order: clone size, J gene, D gene, V gene, CDR3 protein, CDR3 DNA. A D gene is named only where the DNA matches it firmly. The size entry is marked missing in some rows and otherwise reads once, few, many or a size class.

many	TRBJ2-7	NA	TRBV6-2/TRBV6-3	CASSYALGAGSYEQYF	TGTGCCAGCAGTTACGCTCTAGGGGCAGGATCCTACGAGCAGTACTTC
many	TRBJ2-7	TRBD2	TRBV20-1	CSACDGTSGGPTYEQYF	TGCAGTGCTTGTGATGGGACTAGCGGGGGACCGACCTACGAGCAGTACTTC
many	TRBJ1-5	TRBD1	TRBV5-8	CASSHTGANQPQHF	TGTGCCAGCAGCCACACAGGGGCCAATCAGCCCCAGCATTTT
many	TRBJ1-5	NA	TRBV12-3/TRBV12-4	CASRIRGAYSNQPQHF	TGTGCCAGCCGAATTAGGGGGGCTTATAGCAATCAGCCCCAGCATTTT
many	TRBJ2-7	NA	TRBV7-9	CASSLSPPAPYEQYF	TGTGCCAGCAGCTTAAGCCCCCCCGCACCCTACGAGCAGTACTTC
many	TRBJ2-5	TRBD2	TRBV20-1	CSGSAGETQYF	TGCAGTGGCTCAGCGGGGGAGACCCAGTACTTC
many	TRBJ2-1	TRBD2	TRBV6-5	CASSYTGLARSEQFF	TGTGCCAGCAGTTACACGGGACTAGCAAGGAGTGAGCAGTTCTTC
many	TRBJ1-2	NA	TRBV25-1	CASSGSLLYGYTF	TGTGCCAGCAGTGGGTCGTTGCTTTATGGCTACACCTTC
many	TRBJ1-1	NA	TRBV4-2	CASSPYLGLGTEAFF	TGTGCCAGCAGCCCGTACCTGGGTCTGGGCACTGAAGCTTTCTTT
NA	TRBJ2-2	TRBD1	TRBV27	CAGSLTRGRGTGELFF	TGTGCCGGCAGCCTCACCAGGGGGCGGGGCACCGGGGAGCTGTTTTTT
many	TRBJ1-1	NA	TRBV29-1	CSVRDLNTEAFF	TGCAGCGTGAGGGACTTGAACACTGAAGCTTTCTTT
many	TRBJ2-3	NA	TRBV29-1	CSVEGGNTDTQYF	TGCAGCGTTGAGGGGGGTAACACAGATACGCAGTATTTT
many	TRBJ2-7	TRBD1	TRBV6-1	CASRGQGRDEQYF	TGTGCCAGCAGAGGACAGGGGCGGGACGAGCAGTACTTC
NA	TRBJ1-1	NA	TRBV6-2/TRBV6-3	CASGIRAEAFF	TGTGCCAGCGGGATCCGGGCTGAAGCTTTCTTT
many	TRBJ2-1	TRBD2	TRBV18	CASHPGLLAGFYNEQFF	TGTGCCAGCCACCCTGGACTACTAGCGGGATTTTACAATGAGCAGTTCTTC
many	TRBJ2-3	NA	TRBV9	CASSPFGDTQYF	TGTGCCAGCAGCCCGTTCGGGGATACGCAGTATTTT
many	TRBJ1-1	NA	TRBV20-1	CSALRERHTEAFF	TGCAGTGCGCTAAGGGAGAGGCACACTGAAGCTTTCTTT
NA	TRBJ2-3	TRBD2	TRBV30	CAWERLGPGGTQYF	TGTGCCTGGGAAAGACTAGGCCCGGGGGGTACGCAGTATTTT
many	TRBJ1-1	NA	TRBV20-1	CSADDYTEAFF	TGCAGTGCCGACGATTACACTGAAGCTTTCTTT
many	TRBJ2-5	NA	TRBV7-9	CASSLDRRSYQETQYF	TGTGCCAGCAGCTTAGACAGGAGATCGTACCAAGAGACCCAGTACTTC
many	TRBJ1-1	NA	TRBV20-1	CSARPGYTEAFF	TGCAGTGCTAGACCGGGGTACACTGAAGCTTTCTTT
many	TRBJ2-7	NA	TRBV5-1	CASSLAWENYEQYF	TGCGCCAGCAGCTTGGCCTGGGAGAACTACGAGCAGTACTTC
many	TRBJ2-7	NA	TRBV7-9	CASSLGEGGYEQYF	TGTGCCAGCAGCTTGGGGGAGGGGGGCTACGAGCAGTACTTC
few	TRBJ2-1	NA	TRBV7-2	CASSRDQSSYNEQFF	TGTGCCAGCAGCAGGGACCAGAGCTCCTACAATGAGCAGTTCTTC
many	TRBJ2-5	NA	TRBV5-6	CASSWDLLRKKTQYF	TGTGCCAGCAGCTGGGATCTGCTAAGAAAGAAGACCCAGTACTTC
few	TRBJ2-7	NA	TRBV7-2	CASSSKFSPSPLDEQYF	TGTGCCAGCAGCTCGAAATTTTCCCCAAGTCCCCTAGACGAGCAGTACTTC
NA	TRBJ2-1	NA	TRBV14	CASSQGIAETYNEQFF	TGTGCCAGCAGCCAAGGGATAGCGGAGACCTACAATGAGCAGTTCTTC
many	TRBJ1-2	TRBD1	TRBV7-2	CASSTTGGDTYGYTF	TGTGCCAGCAGTACGACAGGGGGCGATACCTATGGCTACACCTTC
many	TRBJ2-3	TRBD2	TRBV29-1	CSVGGLASDTQYF	TGCAGCGTCGGGGGACTAGCGTCAGATACGCAGTATTTT
few	TRBJ2-6	NA	TRBV9	CASSVEPGHGTGANVLTF	TGTGCCAGCAGCGTAGAACCGGGACACGGAACTGGGGCCAACGTCCTGACTTTC
many	TRBJ1-3	NA	TRBV4-3	CASSQDRNTIYF	TGCGCCAGCAGCCAAGATCGGAACACCATATATTTT
NA	TRBJ2-7	NA	TRBV20-1	CSASSKTRGEQYF	TGCAGTGCTAGTTCCAAGACGCGAGGCGAGCAGTACTTC
many	TRBJ2-5	NA	TRBV5-1	CASSFVRGGAEETQYF	TGCGCCAGCAGCTTTGTCCGAGGGGGGGCCGAAGAGACCCAGTACTTC
many	TRBJ1-1	TRBD1	TRBV7-2	CASSLQGVLLTEAFF	TGTGCCAGCAGCTTACAGGGGGTACTGCTTACTGAAGCTTTCTTT
few	TRBJ2-5	NA	TRBV20-1	CSAPEQETQYF	TGCAGTGCTCCAGAACAAGAGACCCAGTACTTC